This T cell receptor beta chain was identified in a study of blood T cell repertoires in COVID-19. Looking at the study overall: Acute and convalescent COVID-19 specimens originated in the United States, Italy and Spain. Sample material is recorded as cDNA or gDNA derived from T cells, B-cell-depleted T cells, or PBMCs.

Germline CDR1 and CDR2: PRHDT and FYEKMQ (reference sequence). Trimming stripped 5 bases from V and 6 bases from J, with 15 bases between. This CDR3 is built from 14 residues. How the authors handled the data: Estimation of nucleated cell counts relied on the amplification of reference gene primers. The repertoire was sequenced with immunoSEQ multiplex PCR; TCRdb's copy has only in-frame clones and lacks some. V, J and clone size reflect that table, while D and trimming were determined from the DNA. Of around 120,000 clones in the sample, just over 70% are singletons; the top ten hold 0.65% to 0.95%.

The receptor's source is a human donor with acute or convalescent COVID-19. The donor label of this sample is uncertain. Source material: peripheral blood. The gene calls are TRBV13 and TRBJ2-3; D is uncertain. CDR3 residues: CASSPRSRSDTQYF. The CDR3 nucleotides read TGTGCCAGCAGCCCACGGTCCCGGTCGGATACGCAGTATTTT. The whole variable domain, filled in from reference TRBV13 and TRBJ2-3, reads AAGVIQSPRHLIKEKRETATLKCYPIPRHDTVYWYQQGPGQDPQFLISFYEKMQSDKGSIPDRFSAQQFSDYHSELNMSSLELGDSALYFCASSPRSRSDTQYFGPGTRLTVL.